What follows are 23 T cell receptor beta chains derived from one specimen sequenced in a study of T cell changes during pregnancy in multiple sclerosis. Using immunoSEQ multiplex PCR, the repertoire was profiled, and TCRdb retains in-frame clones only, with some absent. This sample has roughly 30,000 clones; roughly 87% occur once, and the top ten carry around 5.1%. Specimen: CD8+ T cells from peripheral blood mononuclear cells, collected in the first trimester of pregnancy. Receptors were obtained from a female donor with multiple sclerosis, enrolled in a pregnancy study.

CDR3 protein: CASSAKWETIYNEQFF. In DNA form, the CDR3 reads TGTGCCAGCAGTGCGAAATGGGAGACCATCTACAATGAGCAGTTCTTC. The gene calls are TRBV27 and TRBJ2-1; possible D gene TRBD2, 5 bases. CDR3 size: 16 residues. With 5 bases removed from V and 3 bases from J, the gap between germline ends came to 17 bases. The germline gives CDR1 MNHEY, CDR2 SMNVEV (reference sequence).

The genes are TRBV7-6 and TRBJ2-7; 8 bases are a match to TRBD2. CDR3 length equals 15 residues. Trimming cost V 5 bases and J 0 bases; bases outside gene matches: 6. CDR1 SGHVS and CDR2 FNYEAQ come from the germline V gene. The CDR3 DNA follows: TGTGCCAGCAGCAACTTGGCGGGAGGCTCCTACGAGCAGTACTTC. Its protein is CASSNLAGGSYEQYF.

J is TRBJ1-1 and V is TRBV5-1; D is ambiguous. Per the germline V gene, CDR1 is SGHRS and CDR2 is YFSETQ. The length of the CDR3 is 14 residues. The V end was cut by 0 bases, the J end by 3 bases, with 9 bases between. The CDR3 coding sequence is TGCGCCAGCAGCTTGGCGGGGAGTTACACTGAAGCTTTCTTT. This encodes CASSLAGSYTEAFF.

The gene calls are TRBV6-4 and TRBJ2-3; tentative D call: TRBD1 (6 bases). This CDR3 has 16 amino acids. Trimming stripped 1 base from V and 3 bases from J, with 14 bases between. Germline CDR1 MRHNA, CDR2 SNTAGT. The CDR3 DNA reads TGTGCCAGCAGTGACTGGGGGCCCCGAACGACAGATACGCAGTATTTT. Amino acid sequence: CASSDWGPRTTDTQYF.

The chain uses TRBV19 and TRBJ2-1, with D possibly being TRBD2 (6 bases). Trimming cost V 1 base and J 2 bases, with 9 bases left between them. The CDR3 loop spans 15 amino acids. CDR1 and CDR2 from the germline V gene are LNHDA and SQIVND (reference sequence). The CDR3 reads CASSIGGAAYNEQFF. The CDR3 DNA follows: TGTGCCAGTAGTATAGGCGGGGCTGCCTACAATGAGCAGTTCTTC.

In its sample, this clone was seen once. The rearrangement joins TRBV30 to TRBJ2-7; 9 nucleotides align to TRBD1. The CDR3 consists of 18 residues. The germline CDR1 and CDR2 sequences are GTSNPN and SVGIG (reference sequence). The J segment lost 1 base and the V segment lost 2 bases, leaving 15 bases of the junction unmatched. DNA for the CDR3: TGTGCCTGGAGTTTACGTTGGGGACAGGGTTTTCGGTCCTACGAGCAGTACTTC. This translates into CAWSLRWGQGFRSYEQYF.

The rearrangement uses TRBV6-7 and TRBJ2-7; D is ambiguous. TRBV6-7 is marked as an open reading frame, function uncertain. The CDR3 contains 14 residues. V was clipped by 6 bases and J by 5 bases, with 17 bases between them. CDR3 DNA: TGTGCCAGCAGCCATCCAGTTATCTTTAACGAGCAGTACTTC. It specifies CASSHPVIFNEQYF.

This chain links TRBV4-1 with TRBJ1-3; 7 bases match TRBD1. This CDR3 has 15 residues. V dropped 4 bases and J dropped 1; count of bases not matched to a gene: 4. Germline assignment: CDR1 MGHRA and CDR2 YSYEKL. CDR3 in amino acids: CASSPYRGSGNTIYF. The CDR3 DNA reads TGCGCCAGCAGCCCTTACAGGGGTTCTGGAAACACCATATATTTT.

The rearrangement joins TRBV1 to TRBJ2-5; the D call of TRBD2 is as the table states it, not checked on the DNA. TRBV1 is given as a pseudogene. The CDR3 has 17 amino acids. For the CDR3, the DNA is TGCACCAGCAGCCGTGGCGGGAGGCGAGCTCCCCAAGAGACCCAGTACTTC. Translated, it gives CTSSRGGRRAPQETQYF.

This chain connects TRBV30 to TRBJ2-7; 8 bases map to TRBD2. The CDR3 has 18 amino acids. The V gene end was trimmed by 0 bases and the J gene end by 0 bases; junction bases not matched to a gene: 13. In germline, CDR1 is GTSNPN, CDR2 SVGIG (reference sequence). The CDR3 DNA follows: TGTGCCTGGAGTGTAAGGGGAGCTAGCGGGTTTCCCTCCTACGAGCAGTACTTC. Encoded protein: CAWSVRGASGFPSYEQYF.

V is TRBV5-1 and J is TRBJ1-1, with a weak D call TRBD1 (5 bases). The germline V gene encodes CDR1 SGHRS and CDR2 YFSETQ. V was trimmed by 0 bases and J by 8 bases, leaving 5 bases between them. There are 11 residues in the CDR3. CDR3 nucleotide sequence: TGCGCCAGCAGCTTGGGACAGGAAGCTTTCTTT. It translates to CASSLGQEAFF.

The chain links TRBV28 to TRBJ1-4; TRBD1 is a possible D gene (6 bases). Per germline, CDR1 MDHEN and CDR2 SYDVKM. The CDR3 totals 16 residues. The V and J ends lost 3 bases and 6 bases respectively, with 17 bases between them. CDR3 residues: CASSLTPTGHDEKLFF. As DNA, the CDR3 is TGTGCCAGCAGTTTGACCCCAACAGGGCACGATGAAAAACTGTTTTTT.

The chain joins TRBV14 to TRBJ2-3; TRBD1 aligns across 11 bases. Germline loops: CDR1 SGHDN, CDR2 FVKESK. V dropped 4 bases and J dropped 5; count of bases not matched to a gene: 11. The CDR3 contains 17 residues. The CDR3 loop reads CASSLGQGALSVDTQYF. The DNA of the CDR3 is TGTGCCAGCAGCCTTGGACAGGGGGCTTTATCGGTAGATACGCAGTATTTT.

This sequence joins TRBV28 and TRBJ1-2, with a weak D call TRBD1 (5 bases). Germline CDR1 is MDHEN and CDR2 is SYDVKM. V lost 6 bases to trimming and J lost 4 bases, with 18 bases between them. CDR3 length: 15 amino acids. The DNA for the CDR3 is TGTGCCAGCAGCAACGCTTTCCGGGGGTCCTATGGCTACACCTTC. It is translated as CASSNAFRGSYGYTF.

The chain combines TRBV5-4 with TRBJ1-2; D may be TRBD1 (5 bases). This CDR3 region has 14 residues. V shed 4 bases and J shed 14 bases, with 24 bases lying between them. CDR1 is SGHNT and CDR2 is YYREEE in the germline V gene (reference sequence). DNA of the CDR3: TGTGCCAGCAGCCCGGTGGGGTCAGGGAGGTCTCCTACCTTC. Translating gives CASSPVGSGRSPTF. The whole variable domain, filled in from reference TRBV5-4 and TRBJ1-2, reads ETGVTQSPTHLIKTRGQQVTLRCSSQSGHNTVSWYQQALGQGPQFIFQYYREEENGRGNFPPRFSGLQFPNYSSELNVNALELDDSALYLCASSPVGSGRSPTFGSGTRLTVV.

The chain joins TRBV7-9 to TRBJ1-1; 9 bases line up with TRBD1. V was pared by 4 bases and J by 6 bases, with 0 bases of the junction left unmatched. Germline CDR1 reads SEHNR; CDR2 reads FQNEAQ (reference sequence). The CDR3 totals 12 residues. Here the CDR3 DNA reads TGTGCCAGCAGCTGGACAGGGGCTGAAGCTTTCTTT. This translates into CASSWTGAEAFF.

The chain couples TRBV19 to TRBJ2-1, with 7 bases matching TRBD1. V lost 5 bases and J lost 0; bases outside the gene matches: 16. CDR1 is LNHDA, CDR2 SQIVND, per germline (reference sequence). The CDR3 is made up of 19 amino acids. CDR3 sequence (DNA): TGTGCCAGTAGTGTGTATCAGGGGGTCCGGGGAAGCTCCTACAATGAGCAGTTCTTC. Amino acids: CASSVYQGVRGSSYNEQFF.

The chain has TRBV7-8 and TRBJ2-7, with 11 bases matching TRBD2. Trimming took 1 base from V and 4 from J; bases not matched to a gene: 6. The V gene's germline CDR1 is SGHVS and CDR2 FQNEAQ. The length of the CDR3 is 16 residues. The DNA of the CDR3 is TGTGCCAGCAGCTTAGAACCTAGCGGGGGGTTTTACGAGCAGTACTTC. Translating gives CASSLEPSGGFYEQYF.

The CDR3 DNA follows: TGCGCCAGCAGCCAAGTTTGGACTAGCGTTGAGCAGTTCTTC. Residues: CASSQVWTSVEQFF. The rearrangement joins TRBV4-3 to TRBJ2-1; 9 bases are shared with TRBD2. Germline lookup yields CDR1 LGHNA and CDR2 YSLEER. This CDR3 spans 14 amino acids. V was clipped by 1 base and J by 9 bases; unmatched bases: 4.

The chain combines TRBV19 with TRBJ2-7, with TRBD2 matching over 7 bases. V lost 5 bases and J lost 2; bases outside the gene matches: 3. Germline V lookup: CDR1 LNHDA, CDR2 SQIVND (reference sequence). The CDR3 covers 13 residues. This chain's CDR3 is CASSAGLTYEQYF. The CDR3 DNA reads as TGTGCCAGTAGTGCGGGACTAACCTACGAGCAGTACTTC. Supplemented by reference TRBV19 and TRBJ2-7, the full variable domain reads DGGITQSPKYLFRKEGQNVTLSCEQNLNHDAMYWYRQDPGQGLRLIYYSQIVNDFQKGDIAEGYSVSREKKESFPLTVTSAQKNPTAFYLCASSAGLTYEQYFGPGTRLTVT.

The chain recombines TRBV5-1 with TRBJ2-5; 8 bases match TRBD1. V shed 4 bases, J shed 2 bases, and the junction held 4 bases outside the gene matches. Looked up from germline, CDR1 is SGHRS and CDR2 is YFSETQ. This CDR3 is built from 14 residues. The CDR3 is CASSLDRAQETQYF. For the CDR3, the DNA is TGCGCCAGCAGCCTGGACAGGGCTCAAGAGACCCAGTACTTC.

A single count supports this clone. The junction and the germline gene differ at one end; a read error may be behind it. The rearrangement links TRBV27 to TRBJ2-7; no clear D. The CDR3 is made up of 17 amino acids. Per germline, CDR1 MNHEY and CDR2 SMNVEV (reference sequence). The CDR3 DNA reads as TGTGCCAGCAGTTTTACTTTACGCCCCGTATCCTCCAACGAGCAGTACTTC. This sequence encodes CASSFTLRPVSSNEQYF.

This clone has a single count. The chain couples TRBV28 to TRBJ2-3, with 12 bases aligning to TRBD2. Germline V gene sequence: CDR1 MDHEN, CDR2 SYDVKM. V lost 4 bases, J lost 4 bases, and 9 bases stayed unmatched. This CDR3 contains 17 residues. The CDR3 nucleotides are TGTGCCAGCAGTTCGCTGACTAGCGGGAGAATTTCAGATACGCAGTATTTT. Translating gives CASSSLTSGRISDTQYF. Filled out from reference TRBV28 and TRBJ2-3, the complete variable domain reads DVKVTQSSRYLVKRTGEKVFLECVQDMDHENMFWYRQDPGLGLRLIYFSYDVKMKEKGDIPEGYSVSREKKERFSLILESASTNQTSMYLCASSSLTSGRISDTQYFGPGTRLTVL.